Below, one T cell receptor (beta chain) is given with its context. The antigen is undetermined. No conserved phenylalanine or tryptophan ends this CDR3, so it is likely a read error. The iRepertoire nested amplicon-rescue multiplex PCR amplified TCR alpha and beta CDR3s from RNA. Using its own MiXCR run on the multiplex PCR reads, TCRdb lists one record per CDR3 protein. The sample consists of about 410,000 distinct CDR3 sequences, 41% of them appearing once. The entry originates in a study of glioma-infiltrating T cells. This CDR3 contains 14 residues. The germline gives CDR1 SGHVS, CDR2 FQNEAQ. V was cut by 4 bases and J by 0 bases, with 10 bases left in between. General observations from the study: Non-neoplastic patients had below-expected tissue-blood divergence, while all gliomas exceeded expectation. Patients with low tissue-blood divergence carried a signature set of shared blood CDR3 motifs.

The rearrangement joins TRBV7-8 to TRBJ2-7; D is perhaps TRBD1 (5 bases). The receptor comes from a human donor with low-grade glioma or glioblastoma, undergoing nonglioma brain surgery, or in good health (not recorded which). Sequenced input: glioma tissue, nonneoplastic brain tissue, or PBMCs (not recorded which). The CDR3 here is CASSSQGSSYEQYL. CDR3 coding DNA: TGTGCCAGCAGCTCCCAGGGAAGCTCCTACGAGCAGTACTTA.